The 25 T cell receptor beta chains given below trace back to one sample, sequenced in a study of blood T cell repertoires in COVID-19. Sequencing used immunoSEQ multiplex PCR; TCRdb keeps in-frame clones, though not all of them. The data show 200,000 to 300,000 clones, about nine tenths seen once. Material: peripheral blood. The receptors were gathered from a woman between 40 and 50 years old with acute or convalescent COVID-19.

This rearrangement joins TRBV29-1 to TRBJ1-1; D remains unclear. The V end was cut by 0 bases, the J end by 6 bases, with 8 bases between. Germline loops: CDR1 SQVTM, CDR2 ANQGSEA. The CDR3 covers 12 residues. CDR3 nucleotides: TGCAGCGTTGAAGATCAGAGGGCTGAAGCTTTCTTT. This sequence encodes CSVEDQRAEAFF.

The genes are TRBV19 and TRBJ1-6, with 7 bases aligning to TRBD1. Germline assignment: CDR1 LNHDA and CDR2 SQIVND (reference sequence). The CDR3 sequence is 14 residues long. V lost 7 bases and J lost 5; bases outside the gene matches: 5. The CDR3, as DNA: TGTGCCAGTACCACAGGGGAGAATAATTCACCCCTCCACTTT. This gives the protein CASTTGENNSPLHF.

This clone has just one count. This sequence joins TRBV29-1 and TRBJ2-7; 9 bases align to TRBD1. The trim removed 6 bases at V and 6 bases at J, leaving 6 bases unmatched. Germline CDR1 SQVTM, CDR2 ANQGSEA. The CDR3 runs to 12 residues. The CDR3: CSVIGQGLEQYV. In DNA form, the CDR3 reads TGCAGCGTGATCGGACAGGGGCTCGAGCAGTACGTC.

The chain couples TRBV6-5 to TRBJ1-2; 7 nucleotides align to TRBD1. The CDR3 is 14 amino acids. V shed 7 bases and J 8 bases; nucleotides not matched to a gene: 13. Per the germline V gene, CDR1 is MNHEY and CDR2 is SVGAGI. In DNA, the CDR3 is TGTGCCAGCACCCCGGACAGGTCAGTCGGCGGCTACACCTTC. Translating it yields CASTPDRSVGGYTF.

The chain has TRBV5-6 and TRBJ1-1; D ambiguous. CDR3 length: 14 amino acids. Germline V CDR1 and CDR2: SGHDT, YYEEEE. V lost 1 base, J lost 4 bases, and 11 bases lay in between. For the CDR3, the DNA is TGTGCCAGCAGCTTGAGCCTGGAGAGCACTGAAGCTTTCTTT. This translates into CASSLSLESTEAFF.

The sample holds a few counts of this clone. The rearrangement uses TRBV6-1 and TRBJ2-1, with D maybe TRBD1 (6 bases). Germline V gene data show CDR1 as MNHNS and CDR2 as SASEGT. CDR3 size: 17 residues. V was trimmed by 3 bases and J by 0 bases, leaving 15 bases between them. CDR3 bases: TGTGCCAGCAGTGAGTTCCTTGACAGGCGCTCCTACAATGAGCAGTTCTTC. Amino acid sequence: CASSEFLDRRSYNEQFF.

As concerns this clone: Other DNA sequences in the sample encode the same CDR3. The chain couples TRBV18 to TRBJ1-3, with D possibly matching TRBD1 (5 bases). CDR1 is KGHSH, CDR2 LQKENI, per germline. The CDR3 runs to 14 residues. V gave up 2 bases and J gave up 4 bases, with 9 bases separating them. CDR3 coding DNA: TGTGCCAGCTCACCATCAGGGTCGGGAAACACCATATATTTT. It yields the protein CASSPSGSGNTIYF.

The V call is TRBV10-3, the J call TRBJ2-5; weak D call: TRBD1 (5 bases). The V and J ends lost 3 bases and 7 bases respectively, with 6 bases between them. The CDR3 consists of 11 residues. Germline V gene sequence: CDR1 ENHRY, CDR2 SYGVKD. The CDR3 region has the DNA TGTGCCATCAGTGAAGGGGCGACCCAGTACTTC. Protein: CAISEGATQYF.

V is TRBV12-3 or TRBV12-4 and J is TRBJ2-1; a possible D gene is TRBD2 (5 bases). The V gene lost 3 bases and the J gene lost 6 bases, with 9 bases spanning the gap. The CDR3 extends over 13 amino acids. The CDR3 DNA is TGTGCCAGCAGTTTCCAGGACTCCAATGAGCAGTTCTTC. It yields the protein CASSFQDSNEQFF.

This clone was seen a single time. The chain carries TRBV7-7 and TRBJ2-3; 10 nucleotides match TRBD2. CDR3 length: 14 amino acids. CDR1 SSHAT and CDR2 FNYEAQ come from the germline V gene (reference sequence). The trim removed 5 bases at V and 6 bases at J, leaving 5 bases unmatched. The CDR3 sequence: CASSVSGGSDTQYF. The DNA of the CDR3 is TGTGCCAGCAGCGTTAGCGGGGGGTCTGATACGCAGTATTTT.

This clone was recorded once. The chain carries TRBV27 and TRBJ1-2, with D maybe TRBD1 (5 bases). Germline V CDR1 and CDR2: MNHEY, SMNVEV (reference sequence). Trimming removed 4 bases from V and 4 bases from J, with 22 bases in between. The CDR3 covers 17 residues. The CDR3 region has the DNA TGTGCCAGCAGTTCCATCTCTCCGGGGGGGGATATCTATGGCTACACCTTC. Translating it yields CASSSISPGGDIYGYTF.

This CDR3 reads CASRFSEQYV. CDR3 bases: TGTGCCAGCAGATTCTCCGAGCAGTACGTC. The V call is TRBV2, the J call TRBJ2-7; D is undetermined. The CDR3 totals 10 residues. In germline, CDR1 is SNHLY, CDR2 FYNNEI. Trimming left V 6 bases short and J 6 bases short, with 6 bases between.

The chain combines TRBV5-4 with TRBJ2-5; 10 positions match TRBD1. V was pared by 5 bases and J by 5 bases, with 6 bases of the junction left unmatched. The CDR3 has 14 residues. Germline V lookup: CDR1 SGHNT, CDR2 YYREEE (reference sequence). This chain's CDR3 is CASRSTGGMETQYF. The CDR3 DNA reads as TGTGCCAGCAGGTCGACAGGGGGCATGGAGACCCAGTACTTC.

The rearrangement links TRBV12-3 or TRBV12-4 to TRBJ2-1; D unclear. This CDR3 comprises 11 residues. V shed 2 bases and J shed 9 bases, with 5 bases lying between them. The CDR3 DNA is TGTGCCAGCAGTTTACCCGGTGAGCAGTTCTTC. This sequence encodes CASSLPGEQFF.

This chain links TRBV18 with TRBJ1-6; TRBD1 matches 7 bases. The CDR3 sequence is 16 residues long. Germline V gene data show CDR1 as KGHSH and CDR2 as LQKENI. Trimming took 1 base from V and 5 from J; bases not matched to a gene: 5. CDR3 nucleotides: TGTGCCAGCTCACCACAGCACACAGGGGATAATTCACCCCTCCACTTT. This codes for CASSPQHTGDNSPLHF.

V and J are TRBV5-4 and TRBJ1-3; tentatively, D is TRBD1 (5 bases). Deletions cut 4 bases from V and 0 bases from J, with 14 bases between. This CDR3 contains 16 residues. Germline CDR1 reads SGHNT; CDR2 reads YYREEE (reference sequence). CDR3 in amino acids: CASSPGGIPSGNTIYF. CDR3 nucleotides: TGTGCCAGCAGCCCCGGGGGTATACCCTCTGGAAACACCATATATTTT.

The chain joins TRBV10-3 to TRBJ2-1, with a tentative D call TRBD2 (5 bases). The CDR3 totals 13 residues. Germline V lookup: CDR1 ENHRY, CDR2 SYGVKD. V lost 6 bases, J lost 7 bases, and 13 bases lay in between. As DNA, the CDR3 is TGTGCCATCAGGCACCTGAGGAGGAATGAGCAGTTCTTC. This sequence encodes CAIRHLRRNEQFF.

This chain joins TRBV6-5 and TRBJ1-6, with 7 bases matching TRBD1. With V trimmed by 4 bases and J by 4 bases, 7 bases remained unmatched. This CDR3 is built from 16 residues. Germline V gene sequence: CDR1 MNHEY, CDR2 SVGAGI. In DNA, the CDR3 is TGTGCCAGCAGTTCCTCTGGGGGACAGTATAATTCACCCCTCCACTTT. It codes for CASSSSGGQYNSPLHF.

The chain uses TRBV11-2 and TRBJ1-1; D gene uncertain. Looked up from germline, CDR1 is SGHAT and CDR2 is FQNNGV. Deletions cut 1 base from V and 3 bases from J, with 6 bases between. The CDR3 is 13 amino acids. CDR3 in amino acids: CASSLVADTEAFF. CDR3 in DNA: TGTGCCAGCAGCTTAGTGGCAGACACTGAAGCTTTCTTT.

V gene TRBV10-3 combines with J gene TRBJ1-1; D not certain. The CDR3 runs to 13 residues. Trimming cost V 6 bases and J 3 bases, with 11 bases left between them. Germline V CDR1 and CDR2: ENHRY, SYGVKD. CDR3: CAIRLGRDTEAFF. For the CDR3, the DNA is TGTGCCATCAGGCTAGGGAGGGACACTGAAGCTTTCTTT.

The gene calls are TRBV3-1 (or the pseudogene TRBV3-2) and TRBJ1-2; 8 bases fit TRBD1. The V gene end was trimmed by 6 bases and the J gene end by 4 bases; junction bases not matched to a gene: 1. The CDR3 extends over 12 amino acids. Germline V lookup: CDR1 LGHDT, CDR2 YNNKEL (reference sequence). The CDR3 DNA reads TGTGCCAGCAGTCAGGGGGCCTATGGCTACACCTTC. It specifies CASSQGAYGYTF.

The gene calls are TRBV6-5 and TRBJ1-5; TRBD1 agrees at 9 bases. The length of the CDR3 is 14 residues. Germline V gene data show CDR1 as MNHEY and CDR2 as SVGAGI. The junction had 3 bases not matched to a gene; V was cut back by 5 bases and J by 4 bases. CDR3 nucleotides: TGTGCCAGCAGTCACAGGGGGCGGAATCAGCCCCAGCATTTT. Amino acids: CASSHRGRNQPQHF.

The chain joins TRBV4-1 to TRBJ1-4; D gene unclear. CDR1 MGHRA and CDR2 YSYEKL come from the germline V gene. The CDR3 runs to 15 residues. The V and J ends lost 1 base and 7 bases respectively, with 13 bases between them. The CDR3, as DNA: TGCGCCAGCAGCCAAGGGGTGGCAGCGGGTGAAAAACTGTTTTTT. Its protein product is CASSQGVAAGEKLFF.

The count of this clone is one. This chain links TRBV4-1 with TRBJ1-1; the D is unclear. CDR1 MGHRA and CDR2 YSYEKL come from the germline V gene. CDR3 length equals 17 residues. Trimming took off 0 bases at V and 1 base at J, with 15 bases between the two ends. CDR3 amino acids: CASSQDERVLPNTEAFF. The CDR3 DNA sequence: TGCGCCAGCAGCCAAGATGAGCGGGTGCTTCCGAACACTGAAGCTTTCTTT.

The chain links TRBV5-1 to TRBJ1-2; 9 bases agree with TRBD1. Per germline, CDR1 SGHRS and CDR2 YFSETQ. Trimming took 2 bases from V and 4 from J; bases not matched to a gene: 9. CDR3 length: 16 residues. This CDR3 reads CASSLSPGTGIYGYTF. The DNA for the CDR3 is TGCGCCAGCAGCTTATCCCCGGGGACAGGGATCTATGGCTACACCTTC.